Following are 9 T cell receptor beta chains from one sample sequenced in a study of cytomegalovirus exposure and HLA in healthy donors. The PCR was carried out with 60 Vbeta primers and 13 Jbeta primers. Method: immunoSEQ multiplex PCR; TCRdb's copy keeps in-frame clones and lacks some. The sample holds fewer than 250,000 clones, less than 85% seen once. Sequencing input: PBMCs. The receptors stem from a girl under 10 years old in good health and CMV-seronegative.

Comment on this clone: In the same sample, other DNA sequences code for this CDR3. The J gene is TRBJ2-7, the V gene TRBV5-4; 7 bases line up with TRBD2. The J segment lost 4 bases and the V segment lost 3 bases, leaving 4 bases of the junction unmatched. The germline gives CDR1 SGHNT, CDR2 YYREEE (reference sequence). The CDR3 length is 13 residues. DNA of the CDR3: TGTGCCAGCAGCTCTGGCGGGAGTTACGAGCAGTACTTC. Protein product: CASSSGGSYEQYF.

This clone was recorded only once. This chain links TRBV18 with TRBJ2-1; D call uncertain. V dropped 2 bases and J dropped 12 bases, with 20 bases sitting between them. There are 15 residues in the CDR3. Germline-derived CDR1 and CDR2 are KGHSH and LQKENI. The CDR3 loop reads CASSPTALEVHGQFF. DNA for the CDR3: TGTGCCAGCTCACCAACGGCTCTAGAGGTCCACGGGCAGTTCTTC.

The J gene is TRBJ1-1, the V gene TRBV4-1; D ambiguous. Trimming cost V 0 bases and J 3 bases, with 11 bases left between them. Germline loops: CDR1 MGHRA, CDR2 YSYEKL. This CDR3 comprises 15 residues. In nucleotides, the CDR3 is TGCGCCAGCAGCCAAGATCTGAGGGAGGACACTGAAGCTTTCTTT. This gives the protein CASSQDLREDTEAFF.

The V gene is TRBV5-1, the J gene TRBJ2-7; tentative D call: TRBD2 (5 bases). The germline V and J ends were trimmed by 3 bases and 5 bases, with 15 bases remaining between them. The CDR3 sequence is 14 residues long. Germline CDR1 and CDR2: SGHRS and YFSETQ. The CDR3 loop is CASSSPRFGNEQYF. The CDR3 DNA reads TGCGCCAGCAGCTCCCCACGATTCGGGAACGAGCAGTACTTC.

This chain links TRBV4-2 with TRBJ1-1; TRBD1 agrees at 9 bases. The germline V gene has CDR1 LGHNA and CDR2 YNFKEQ. The CDR3 runs 13 residues. Unmatched junction bases numbered 0, after V lost 6 bases and J lost 1 base. CDR3 nucleotide sequence: TGTGCCAGCAGGGACAGGGGGAACACTGAAGCTTTCTTT. Amino acids: CASRDRGNTEAFF.

This clone was detected once. The rearrangement uses TRBV6-5 and TRBJ2-1; 11 positions match TRBD2. Germline V lookup: CDR1 MNHEY, CDR2 SVGAGI. The CDR3 is made up of 13 amino acids. V lost 7 bases, J lost 7 bases, and 3 bases stayed unmatched. The CDR3 DNA sequence: TGTGCCAGCACCATAGCGGGAGGGAATGAGCAGTTCTTC. It translates to CASTIAGGNEQFF.

The V and J genes are TRBV28 and TRBJ2-1; D possibly corresponds to TRBD2 (6 bases). CDR1 is MDHEN and CDR2 is SYDVKM in the germline V gene. V shed 8 bases and J shed 0 bases, with 14 bases lying between them. This CDR3 contains 15 residues. CDR3 protein: CASQTGAVSYNEQFF. The CDR3 bases are TGTGCCAGCCAAACGGGAGCTGTCTCCTACAATGAGCAGTTCTTC.

J is TRBJ2-5 and V is TRBV27, with 7 bases fitting TRBD2. This CDR3 region has 16 residues. Germline V gene lookup returns CDR1 MNHEY and CDR2 SMNVEV (reference sequence). J gave up 3 bases and V 6 bases, and 13 bases lay outside the gene matches. The CDR3 here is CASRVGAGFYEETQYF. The DNA of the CDR3 is TGTGCCAGCAGGGTGGGAGCGGGGTTTTACGAAGAGACCCAGTACTTC.

The V and J genes are TRBV10-1 and TRBJ2-1; 9 nucleotides agree with TRBD2. This CDR3 region has 15 residues. Losses at the gene ends were 4 bases for V and 6 bases for J; bases not matched to a gene: 7. In germline, CDR1 is WNHNN, CDR2 SYGVQD (reference sequence). CDR3 protein: CASSASAGGLNEQFF. In DNA, the CDR3 is TGCGCCAGCAGTGCTTCAGCGGGGGGCCTCAATGAGCAGTTCTTC.